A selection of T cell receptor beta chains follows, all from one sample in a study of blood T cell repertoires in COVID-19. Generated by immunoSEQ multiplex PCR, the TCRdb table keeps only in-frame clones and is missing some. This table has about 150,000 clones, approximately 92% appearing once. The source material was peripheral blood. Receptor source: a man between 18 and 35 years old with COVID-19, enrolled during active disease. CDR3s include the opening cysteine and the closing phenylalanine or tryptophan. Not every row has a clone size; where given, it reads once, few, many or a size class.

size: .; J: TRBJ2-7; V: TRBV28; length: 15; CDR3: CASSPIAESSYEQYF
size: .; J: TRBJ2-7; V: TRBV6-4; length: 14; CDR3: CASSDGTGGNEQYF
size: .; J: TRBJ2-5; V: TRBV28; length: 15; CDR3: CASSSRDRVEETQYF
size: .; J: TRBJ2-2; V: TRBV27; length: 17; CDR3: CASSWASGTANTGELFF
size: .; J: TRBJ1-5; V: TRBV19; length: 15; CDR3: CASSIDRTGDQPQHF
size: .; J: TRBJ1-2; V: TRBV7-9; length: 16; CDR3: CASSPPGQGVNYGYTF
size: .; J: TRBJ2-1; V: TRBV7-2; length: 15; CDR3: CASSLELAAYNEQFF
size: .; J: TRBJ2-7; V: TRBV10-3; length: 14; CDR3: CATEGAGLSYEQYF
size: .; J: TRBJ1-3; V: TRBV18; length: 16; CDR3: CASSPGQPFSGNTIYF
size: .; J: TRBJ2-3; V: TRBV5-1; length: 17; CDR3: CASSLAGLAGDPDTQYF
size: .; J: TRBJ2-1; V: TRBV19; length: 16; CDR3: CASSIGLAGLLDEQFF
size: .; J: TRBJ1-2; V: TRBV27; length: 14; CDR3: CASSRGTANYGYTF
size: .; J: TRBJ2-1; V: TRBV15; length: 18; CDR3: CATSRDLRGRGSYNEQFF
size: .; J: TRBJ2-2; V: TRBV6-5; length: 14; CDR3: CASGGGLRSGELFF
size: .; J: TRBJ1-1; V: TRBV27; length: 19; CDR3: CASSLSVDRGLLMNTEAFF
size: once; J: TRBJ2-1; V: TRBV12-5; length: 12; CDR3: CASGITDNEQFF
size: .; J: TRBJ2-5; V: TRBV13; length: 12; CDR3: CATGLGGETQYF
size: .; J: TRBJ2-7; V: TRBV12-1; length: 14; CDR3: CASSLRDSAYEQYF
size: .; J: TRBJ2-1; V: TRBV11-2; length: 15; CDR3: CASSPWTASYNEQFF
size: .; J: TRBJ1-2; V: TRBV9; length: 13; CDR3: CASSVATRPGYTF
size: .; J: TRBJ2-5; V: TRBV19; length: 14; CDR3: CASSRAGVQETQYF
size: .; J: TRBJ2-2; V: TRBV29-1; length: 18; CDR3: CSVEGTAGLAGNTGELFF
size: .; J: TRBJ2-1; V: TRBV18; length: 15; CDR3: CASSEDRGLANEQFF
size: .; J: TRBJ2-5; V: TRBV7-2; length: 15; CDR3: CASSSPRDRGETQYF
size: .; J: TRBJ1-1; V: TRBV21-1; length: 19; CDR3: CASSKNGRRQGVDDTEAFF
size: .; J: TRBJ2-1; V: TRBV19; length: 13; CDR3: CASGLAGTTEQFF
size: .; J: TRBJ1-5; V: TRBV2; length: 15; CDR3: CASSEAWRGNQPQHF
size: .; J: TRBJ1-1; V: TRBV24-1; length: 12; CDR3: CATSDFNTEAFF
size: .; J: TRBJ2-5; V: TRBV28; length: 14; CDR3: CASKTPGTGGTQYF
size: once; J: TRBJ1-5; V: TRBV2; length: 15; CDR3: CASSRTGPRDQPQHF
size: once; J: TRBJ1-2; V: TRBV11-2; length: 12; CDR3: CASSPLVDGYTF
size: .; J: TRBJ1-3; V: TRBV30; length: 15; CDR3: CAWSFGGLSGNTIYF
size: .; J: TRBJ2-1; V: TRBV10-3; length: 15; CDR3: CAISDGTVSSNEQFF
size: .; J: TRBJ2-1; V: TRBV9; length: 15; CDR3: CASSASGLAGDEQFF
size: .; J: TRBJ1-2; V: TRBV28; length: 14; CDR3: CASRYGTAFGGYTF
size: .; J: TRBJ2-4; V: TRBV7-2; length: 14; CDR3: CASSVTSGSDIQYF
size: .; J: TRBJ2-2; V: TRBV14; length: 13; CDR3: CASSQVNPGELFF
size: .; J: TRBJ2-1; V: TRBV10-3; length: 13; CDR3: CAIRRDRGEEQFF
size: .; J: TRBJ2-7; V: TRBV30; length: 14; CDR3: CAWTMTGLTYEQYF
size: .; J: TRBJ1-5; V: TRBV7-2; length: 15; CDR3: CASSLLVGSNQPQHF
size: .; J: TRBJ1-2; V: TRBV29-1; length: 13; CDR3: CSVELEGLYGYTF
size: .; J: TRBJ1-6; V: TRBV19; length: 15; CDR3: CASSMRFGRNSPLHF
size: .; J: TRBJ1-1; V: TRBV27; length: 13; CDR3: CASSSTGNTEAFF
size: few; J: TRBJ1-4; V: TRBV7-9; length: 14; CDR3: CASSLTLGGEKLLF
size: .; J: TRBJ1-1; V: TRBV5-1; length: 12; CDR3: CASSFTVTEAFF
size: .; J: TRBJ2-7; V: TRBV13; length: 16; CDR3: CASSFHLAGKAYEQYF
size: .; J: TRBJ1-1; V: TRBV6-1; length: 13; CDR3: CASSDGQNTEAFF
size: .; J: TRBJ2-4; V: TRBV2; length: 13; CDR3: CASEGTAKNIQYF
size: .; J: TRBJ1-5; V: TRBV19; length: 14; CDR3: CASSIYGEDQPQHF
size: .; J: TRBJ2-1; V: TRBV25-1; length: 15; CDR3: CASRSTGGFHNEQFF
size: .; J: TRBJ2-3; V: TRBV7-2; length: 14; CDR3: CASSLNRGTDTQYF
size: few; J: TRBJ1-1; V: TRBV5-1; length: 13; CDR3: CASSLQGNTEAFF
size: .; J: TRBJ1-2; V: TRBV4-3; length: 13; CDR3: CASSQGPNYGYTF
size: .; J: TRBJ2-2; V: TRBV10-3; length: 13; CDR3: CAIKDRPTGELFF
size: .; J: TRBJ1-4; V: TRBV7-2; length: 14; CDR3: CASSPGGANEKLLF
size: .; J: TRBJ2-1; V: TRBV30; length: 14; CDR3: CAWSASGVYNEQFF